Below are 19 T cell receptor beta chains sequenced from a single sample in a study of blood T cell dynamics during melanoma immunotherapy. Data came from immunoSEQ multiplex PCR; TCRdb stores just in-frame clones and leaves some out. The data hold roughly 900 clones, with 88% observed a single time. As for time point: week 3, after first cycle of checkpoint inhibitor. This specimen consisted of cell-free DNA from blood, obtained from a patient treated with checkpoint blockade. The receptors here all came from a human donor with melanoma.

V gene TRBV7-3 combines with J gene TRBJ2-3; 13 bases align to TRBD2. The CDR3 is made up of 16 amino acids. Germline lookup yields CDR1 SGHTA and CDR2 FQGTGA. Germline trimming cut 5 bases from V and 4 bases from J; bases unmatched to any gene: 6. In DNA, the CDR3 is TGTGCCAGCAGCCTCGGACTAGCGGGGGTAGCAGATACGCAGTATTTT. Protein: CASSLGLAGVADTQYF.

The chain carries TRBV29-1 and TRBJ1-3; 7 bases fit TRBD1. Germline loops: CDR1 SQVTM, CDR2 ANQGSEA. CDR3 size: 13 residues. The V and J ends lost 3 bases and 3 bases, in that order; junction bases with no gene match: 2. The chain's CDR3 is CSVDAGGGNTIYF. The CDR3 bases are TGCAGCGTTGACGCAGGGGGTGGAAACACCATATATTTT.

This sequence joins TRBV5-5 and TRBJ1-2; TRBD1 is a possible D gene (5 bases). Germline CDR1 reads SGHKS; CDR2 reads YYEKEE (reference sequence). The CDR3 loop spans 14 amino acids. The germline V and J ends were trimmed by 3 bases and 2 bases, with 11 bases remaining between them. The CDR3 region has the DNA TGTGCCAGCAGCTGGGGCAGGAGCAACTATGGCTACACCTTC. Its protein is CASSWGRSNYGYTF.

A single count supports this clone. The chain uses TRBV7-9 and TRBJ2-7, with D uncertain. V lost 1 base and J 2 bases, leaving 18 bases between the germline ends. The CDR3 covers 17 residues. Germline V lookup: CDR1 SEHNR, CDR2 FQNEAQ (reference sequence). CDR3 sequence reads: CASSLGSRPPTPYEQYF. In DNA, the CDR3 is TGTGCCAGCAGCTTAGGGTCAAGGCCTCCGACCCCCTACGAGCAGTACTTC.

This clone showed up just once. V gene TRBV29-1 combines with J gene TRBJ1-1; no reliable D call. Germline CDR1 SQVTM, CDR2 ANQGSEA. The V and J ends lost 6 bases and 2 bases respectively, with 10 bases between them. This CDR3 region has 12 residues. The CDR3 region has the DNA TGCAGCGTCTTAACCGCTAACACTGAAGCTTTCTTT. This encodes CSVLTANTEAFF.

This sequence joins TRBV6-5 and TRBJ2-1; D is possibly TRBD2 (5 bases). This CDR3 has 13 amino acids. CDR1 and CDR2 from the germline V gene are MNHEY and SVGAGI. Trimming stripped 2 bases from V and 7 bases from J, with 9 bases between. Here the CDR3 reads CASSYGERNEQFF. The DNA of the CDR3 is TGTGCCAGCAGTTACGGGGAGAGGAATGAGCAGTTCTTC.

The chain is built from TRBV19 and TRBJ1-2; TRBD1 agrees at 9 bases. The germline V gene has CDR1 LNHDA and CDR2 SQIVND (reference sequence). V gave up 5 bases and J gave up 4 bases; unmatched junction bases: 2. This CDR3 has 13 residues. The CDR3 sequence is CASSPGQGYGYTF. The CDR3 nucleotides read TGTGCCAGTAGTCCGGGACAGGGCTATGGCTACACCTTC.

The gene calls are TRBV7-9 and TRBJ2-1; 13 positions agree with TRBD2. Per the germline V gene, CDR1 is SEHNR and CDR2 is FQNEAQ (reference sequence). The CDR3 has 16 amino acids. The junction had 5 bases not matched to a gene; V was cut back by 2 bases and J by 7 bases. The CDR3 region has the DNA TGTGCCAGCAGCTTATGGACTAGCGGGAGTTTTAATGAGCAGTTCTTC. It is translated as CASSLWTSGSFNEQFF.

The V call is TRBV19, the J call TRBJ1-5, with 9 bases identical to TRBD1. CDR3 length: 16 residues. The germline V gene encodes CDR1 LNHDA and CDR2 SQIVND (reference sequence). The junction had 6 bases not matched to a gene; V was cut back by 2 bases and J by 4 bases. The CDR3 nucleotides read TGTGCCAGTAGTATATCGGGCGGGACAGGGAATCAGCCCCAGCATTTT. The encoded protein is CASSISGGTGNQPQHF.

The gene calls are TRBV27 and TRBJ2-7; no definite D call. V lost 8 bases and J 0 bases, leaving 8 bases between the germline ends. This CDR3 contains 12 residues. Looked up from germline, CDR1 is MNHEY and CDR2 is SMNVEV (reference sequence). CDR3 DNA: TGTGCCAGCGGCAGCAGCTCCTACGAGCAGTACTTC. Its translation: CASGSSSYEQYF.

The V gene is TRBV7-9, the J gene TRBJ2-7; either TRBD1 or TRBD2 may fit D (5 bases each). The CDR3 extends over 12 amino acids. The germline V gene encodes CDR1 SEHNR and CDR2 FQNEAQ (reference sequence). The V and J ends lost 8 bases and 6 bases respectively, with 14 bases between them. The CDR3 region is CASGGSSGEQYF. The CDR3 DNA reads as TGTGCCAGCGGGGGAAGTTCCGGCGAGCAGTACTTC.

This chain uses TRBV27 with TRBJ2-5; a possible D gene is TRBD1 (5 bases). The end of the DNA aligns better with TRBJ2-7, so the J call may be wrong. The V gene's germline CDR1 is MNHEY and CDR2 SMNVEV (reference sequence). The CDR3 loop spans 12 amino acids. The CDR3 protein is CASSPQGGEQYF. CDR3 sequence (DNA): TGTGCCAGCAGTCCCCAGGGCGGCGAGCAGTACTTC.

The J gene is TRBJ2-1, the V gene TRBV10-3; 8 bases match TRBD1. The trim removed 0 bases at V and 16 bases at J, leaving 5 bases unmatched. The germline V gene has CDR1 ENHRY and CDR2 SYGVKD. This CDR3 comprises 12 residues. The CDR3 bases are TGTGCCATCAGTGAGTCTAGAGGACAGGGCTTCTTC. Amino acid sequence: CAISESRGQGFF.

The V gene is TRBV2, the J gene TRBJ2-5, with D unclear. Trimming removed 4 bases from V and 5 bases from J, with 17 bases in between. The CDR3 loop spans 15 amino acids. Per germline, CDR1 SNHLY and CDR2 FYNNEI. The DNA for the CDR3 is TGTGCCAGCAGTGGGGGTAGTGGCGGCCGTGAGACCCAGTACTTC. Protein product: CASSGGSGGRETQYF.

This rearrangement joins TRBV29-1 to TRBJ2-3, with D unclear. The CDR3 is 13 amino acids. Germline CDR1 SQVTM, CDR2 ANQGSEA. Trimming removed 4 bases from V and 6 bases from J, with 14 bases in between. The CDR3 region has the DNA TGCAGCGTTGCGCACCTCGACCGGGATACGCAGTATTTT. Amino acids: CSVAHLDRDTQYF.

This chain uses TRBV10-3 with TRBJ2-2; D may match TRBD1 or TRBD2 (6 bases each). The germline CDR1 and CDR2 sequences are ENHRY and SYGVKD. Trimming pared 2 bases from V and 3 bases from J, leaving 7 bases between. The CDR3 runs 14 residues. DNA of the CDR3: TGTGCCATCAGTGAGAGGGGGGACACCGGGGAGCTGTTTTTT. Encoded protein: CAISERGDTGELFF.

The rearrangement uses TRBV28 and TRBJ2-7, with D perhaps matching TRBD1 (7 bases). V shed 6 bases and J shed 3 bases, with 18 bases lying between them. From germline, CDR1 is MDHEN and CDR2 SYDVKM. The CDR3 extends over 15 amino acids. The CDR3 sequence is CASSLVGQGGYEQYF. CDR3 DNA: TGTGCCAGCAGCCTGGTGGGGCAGGGGGGCTACGAGCAGTACTTC.

J is TRBJ1-5 and V is TRBV6-6; D possibly corresponds to TRBD1 (5 bases). The CDR3 totals 11 residues. Trimming cost V 8 bases and J 9 bases, with 11 bases left between them. CDR1 and CDR2 (germline): MNHNY, SVGAGI (reference sequence). CDR3 DNA sequence: TGTGCCAGCGGGCAAGGGGTGCCCCAGCATTTT. Translated: CASGQGVPQHF.

This clone was seen a single time. A read error may account for a junction end that differs from germline. V gene TRBV7-7 combines with J gene TRBJ2-7, with TRBD1 identical over 10 bases. The CDR3 is 15 amino acids. Per germline, CDR1 SSHAT and CDR2 FNYEAQ (reference sequence). The CDR3 protein is CASSLGTGVGYEQYF. The CDR3 nucleotides are TGTGCTAGCAGCTTAGGGACAGGGGTCGGCTACGAGCAGTACTTC. The whole variable domain, filled in from reference TRBV7-7 and TRBJ2-7, reads GAGVSQSPRYKVTKRGQDVTLRCDPISSHATLYWYQQALGQGPEFLTYFNYEAQPDKSGLPSDRFSAERPEGSISTLTIQRTEQRDSAMYRCASSLGTGVGYEQYFGPGTRLTVT.